A selection of T cell receptor beta chains follows, all from one sample in a study of regulatory T cells in long-lasting Graves disease. TCRdb re-analysed the multiplex PCR reads in MiXCR, keeping a single row per CDR3 protein. Among 360,000 or so distinct CDR3 sequences listed, about 16% were seen once. These data were likewise used in another study, on T cells in Graves' hyperthyroidism and ophthalmopathy.

The sample consisted of peripheral blood mononuclear cells (PBMCs), taken at new diagnosis, from a patient treated with antithyroid drugs. The receptors were gathered from a woman aged 18-30 years with Graves disease. The CDR3 runs from the conserved cysteine through the conserved F or W.

J: TRBJ2-7; V: TRBV5-1; CDR3: CASSLGLAGVARNYEQYF
J: TRBJ1-1; V: TRBV6-5; CDR3: CASSSGAGNLNTEAFF
J: TRBJ1-1; V: TRBV12-3/TRBV12-4; CDR3: CASSPSGGASVAFF
J: TRBJ1-5; V: TRBV2; CDR3: CASSDVAVNQPQHF
J: TRBJ1-3; V: TRBV29-1; CDR3: CSVPGASGNTIYF
J: TRBJ2-5; V: TRBV19; CDR3: CASSLWTGEETQYF
J: TRBJ1-5; V: TRBV19; CDR3: CASSMGQGGQPQHF
J: TRBJ2-1; V: TRBV20-1; CDR3: CSAREGGQGVKRGYNEQFF
J: TRBJ1-3; V: TRBV9; CDR3: CASSVVGIPGNTIYF
J: TRBJ2-7; V: TRBV28; CDR3: CASSFWGAKSYEQYF
J: TRBJ1-2; V: TRBV18; CDR3: CASSPSDRTSNGYTF
J: TRBJ2-5; V: TRBV19; CDR3: CAPSGTPKETQYF
J: TRBJ1-1; V: TRBV14; CDR3: CASSQIIRENTEAFF
J: TRBJ2-1; V: TRBV5-1; CDR3: CASSSLTGTGEQFF
J: TRBJ1-3; V: TRBV9; CDR3: CASSAPSGSGNTIYF
J: TRBJ2-3; V: TRBV6-1; CDR3: CASSLRQGSDTQYF
J: TRBJ2-1; V: TRBV20-1; CDR3: CSARDLAGGNGNEQFF
J: TRBJ2-1; V: TRBV30; CDR3: CACSMGGGYNEQFF
J: TRBJ1-2; V: TRBV20-1; CDR3: CSARPSGTGENYGYTF
J: TRBJ2-1; V: TRBV7-9; CDR3: CASSSQRSSYNEQFF
J: TRBJ2-7; V: TRBV19; CDR3: CASSIEGGSYEQYF
J: TRBJ2-7; V: TRBV5-1; CDR3: CASSLGADSLYEQYF
J: TRBJ2-2; V: TRBV11-2; CDR3: CASSLTGTGGANTGELFF